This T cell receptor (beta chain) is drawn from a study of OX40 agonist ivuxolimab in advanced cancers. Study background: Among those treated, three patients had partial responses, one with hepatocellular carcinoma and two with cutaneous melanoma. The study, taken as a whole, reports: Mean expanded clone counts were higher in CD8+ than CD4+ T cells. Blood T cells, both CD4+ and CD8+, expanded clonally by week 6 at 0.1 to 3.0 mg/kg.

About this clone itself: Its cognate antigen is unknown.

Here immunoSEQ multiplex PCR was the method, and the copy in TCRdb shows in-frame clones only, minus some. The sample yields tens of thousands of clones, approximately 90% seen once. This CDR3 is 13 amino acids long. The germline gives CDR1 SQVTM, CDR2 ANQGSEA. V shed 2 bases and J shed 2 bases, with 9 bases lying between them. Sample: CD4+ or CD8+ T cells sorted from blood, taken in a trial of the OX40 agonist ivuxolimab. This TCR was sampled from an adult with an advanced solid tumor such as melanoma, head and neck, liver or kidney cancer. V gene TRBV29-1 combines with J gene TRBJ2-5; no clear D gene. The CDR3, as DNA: TGCAGCGTTGAACCATCTCCTCAAGAGACCCAGTACTTC. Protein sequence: CSVEPSPQETQYF.